The 22 T cell receptor beta chains below come from one sample, sequenced in a study of regulatory T cells in long-lasting Graves disease. The sample's time point: persistent/refractory GD, antithyroid drugs over 5 years with positive TRAb. PBMC RNA was the source of the TCR library. Researchers made TCR beta libraries by using iRepertoire HTBI primers and running Arm-PCR on CDR3 regions. MiXCR, run by TCRdb on the multiplex PCR reads, gives a single entry per CDR3 protein. The profile shows 700,000 or so distinct CDR3 sequences, approximately 31% of them singletons. This sample comprised peripheral blood mononuclear cells (PBMCs), obtained when the disease was refractory, from a patient treated with antithyroid drugs. The receptors stem from a female donor with Graves disease.

Regarding this clonotype: Relative to the germline gene, one junction end is altered; a read error may explain this. J is TRBJ1-1 and V is TRBV12-3 or TRBV12-4; TRBD1 agrees at 11 bases. This CDR3 contains 18 residues. The CDR3 coding sequence is TGTGGCAGCAGCCGACCGGGACAGGGGGTCCCCCGCGGAACTGAAGCTTTCTTT. Amino acid sequence: CGSSRPGQGVPRGTEAFF.

This clonotype was seen a few times. This sequence joins TRBV12-3 or TRBV12-4 and TRBJ2-7, with 7 bases lining up with TRBD2. This CDR3 is 14 amino acids long. V gave up 3 bases and J gave up 4 bases; unmatched junction bases: 6. CDR3 sequence: CASSFRVAGYEQYF. Written as DNA, the CDR3 is TGTGCCAGCAGTTTTAGGGTAGCGGGTTACGAGCAGTACTTC.

This clonotype has a handful of counts. The V call is TRBV7-9, the J call TRBJ2-7; 11 nucleotides match TRBD2. Germline trimming cut 5 bases from V and 6 bases from J; bases unmatched to any gene: 12. The CDR3 runs 16 residues. CDR1 and CDR2 from the germline V gene are SEHNR and FQNEAQ (reference sequence). The CDR3: CASSPPGTSGVGEQYF. The CDR3 coding sequence is TGTGCCAGCAGCCCCCCGGGGACTAGCGGAGTCGGCGAGCAGTACTTC.

This clonotype was found many times. This chain connects TRBV2 to TRBJ2-5, with TRBD1 matching over 7 bases. The CDR3 covers 12 residues. In germline, CDR1 is SNHLY, CDR2 FYNNEI. Trimming took 9 bases from V and 5 from J; bases not matched to a gene: 6. CDR3 loop: CARSDRSETQYF. In DNA, the CDR3 is TGTGCCAGATCGGACAGGAGTGAGACCCAGTACTTC.

V is TRBV19 and J is TRBJ1-4, with D unclear. Between the trimmed V and J ends, which lost 5 bases and 0 bases, there was a span of 10 bases. CDR3 length equals 15 residues. CDR1 is LNHDA and CDR2 is SQIVND in the germline V gene (reference sequence). CDR3 region: CASSQRRATNEKLFF. For the CDR3, the DNA is TGTGCCAGTAGTCAACGACGGGCAACTAATGAAAAACTGTTTTTT.

The rearrangement links TRBV12-3 or TRBV12-4 to TRBJ1-1, with 8 bases aligning to TRBD1. The CDR3 sequence is 16 residues long. V gave up 3 bases and J gave up 4 bases; unmatched junction bases: 10. CDR3 protein: CASSLVGPTGATEAFF. As DNA, the CDR3 is TGTGCCAGCAGTTTGGTGGGGCCGACAGGGGCCACTGAAGCTTTCTTT.

The rearrangement links TRBV12-3 or TRBV12-4 to TRBJ2-3, with 9 nucleotides matching TRBD2. This CDR3 has 16 amino acids. V was pared by 3 bases and J by 4 bases, with 8 bases of the junction left unmatched. CDR3 residues: CASSLCMREGADTQYF. The CDR3 DNA reads as TGTGCCAGCAGTTTGTGCATGCGGGAGGGAGCAGATACGCAGTATTTT.

This chain connects TRBV28 to TRBJ1-6; TRBD1 is a possible D gene (5 bases). The germline V gene encodes CDR1 MDHEN and CDR2 SYDVKM. The CDR3 length is 15 residues. V lost 7 bases to trimming and J lost 10 bases, with 20 bases between them. CDR3 protein: CASTAPPGRSSPLHF. The CDR3 nucleotides read TGTGCCAGCACCGCCCCCCCGGGACGGTCATCACCCCTCCACTTT. Supplemented by reference TRBV28 and TRBJ1-6, the full variable domain reads DVKVTQSSRYLVKRTGEKVFLECVQDMDHENMFWYRQDPGLGLRLIYFSYDVKMKEKGDIPEGYSVSREKKERFSLILESASTNQTSMYLCASTAPPGRSSPLHFGNGTRLTVT.

V usage is TRBV20-1 and J usage is TRBJ2-7; perhaps D is TRBD1 or TRBD2 (5 bases each). The CDR3 is made up of 11 amino acids. The germline V gene has CDR1 DFQATT and CDR2 SNEGSKA (reference sequence). The V and J ends lost 3 bases and 6 bases respectively, with 9 bases between them. CDR3 bases: TGCAGTGCTAGGGCCGGGACCGAGCAGTACTTC. Its translation is CSARAGTEQYF.

DNA for the CDR3: TGTGCCTGGAATCCAGGGGGCAATGGCTACACCTTC. Translating gives CAWNPGGNGYTF. V gene TRBV30 combines with J gene TRBJ1-2, with 8 bases that match TRBD1. The CDR3 runs 12 residues. Germline V gene sequence: CDR1 GTSNPN, CDR2 SVGIG (reference sequence). V trimming: 4 bases; J trimming: 6 bases; junction bases outside the gene matches: 4.

On this clonotype: This may be a read error: a much more frequent sequence differs by one nucleotide. This chain joins TRBV7-3 and TRBJ2-2, with 15 nucleotides matching TRBD2. Per germline, CDR1 SGHTA and CDR2 FQGTGA. V shed 5 bases and J 7 bases; nucleotides not matched to a gene: 8. CDR3 size: 17 residues. Here the CDR3 reads CASSTPGLAGGRGELFF. The CDR3 coding sequence is TGTGCCAGCAGCACTCCGGGACTAGCGGGAGGTCGCGGGGAGCTGTTTTTT. The variable domain in full, with the rest retrieved from reference TRBV7-3 and TRBJ2-2, is GAGVSQTPSNKVTEKGKYVELRCDPISGHTALYWYRQSLGQGPEFLIYFQGTGAADDSGLPNDRFFAVRPEGSVSTLKIQRTERGDSAVYLCASSTPGLAGGRGELFFGEGSRLTVL.

The chain has TRBV19 and TRBJ2-7, with TRBD1 identical over 10 bases. CDR1 is LNHDA and CDR2 is SQIVND in the germline V gene (reference sequence). The CDR3 length is 14 residues. Trimming took 7 bases from V and 2 from J; bases not matched to a gene: 5. CDR3 DNA sequence: TGTGCCAGTACTCCCGGGACAGGGGCCTACGAGCAGTACTTC. It codes for CASTPGTGAYEQYF.

The chain uses TRBV27 and TRBJ1-1; possible D gene TRBD1, 5 bases. V shed 4 bases and J shed 8 bases, with 17 bases lying between them. Germline lookup yields CDR1 MNHEY and CDR2 SMNVEV (reference sequence). CDR3 length: 14 residues. The DNA for the CDR3 is TGTGCCAGCAGTTCAGGGTCGTCCTCGGGGGAAGCTTTCTTT. Residues: CASSSGSSSGEAFF.

Only a few counts were recorded for this clonotype. The chain employs TRBV12-3 or TRBV12-4 and TRBJ2-4; 7 bases fit TRBD1. There are 15 residues in the CDR3. Losses at the gene ends were 4 bases for V and 0 bases for J; bases not matched to a gene: 3. CDR3 nucleotide sequence: TGTGCCAGCAGTTGGACAGGTCTAGCCAAAAACATTCAGTACTTC. It yields the protein CASSWTGLAKNIQYF.

The chain is built from TRBV7-9 and TRBJ1-4; tentatively, D is TRBD1 (5 bases). V dropped 5 bases and J dropped 10 bases, with 11 bases sitting between them. Germline lookup yields CDR1 SEHNR and CDR2 FQNEAQ (reference sequence). The CDR3 covers 12 residues. Here the CDR3 reads CASSLGPRKLFF. The CDR3 nucleotides read TGTGCCAGCAGCCTGGGGCCCAGAAAACTGTTTTTT.

The chain joins TRBV20-1 to TRBJ1-1; tentative D call: TRBD1 (5 bases). Deletions cut 0 bases from V and 5 bases from J, with 10 bases between. This CDR3 contains 13 residues. Germline V gene lookup returns CDR1 DFQATT and CDR2 SNEGSKA (reference sequence). CDR3 sequence reads: CSAREPGNTEAFF. In nucleotides, the CDR3 is TGCAGTGCTAGAGAGCCAGGGAATACTGAAGCTTTCTTT.

The chain couples TRBV11-2 to TRBJ2-7; 8 nucleotides line up with TRBD1. The CDR3 has 14 amino acids. Germline values: CDR1 SGHAT, CDR2 FQNNGV. The V and J ends lost 3 bases and 6 bases, in that order; junction bases with no gene match: 7. CDR3 sequence (DNA): TGTGCCAGCAGCTTGGGCGACAGGGGAGGCGAGCAGTACTTC. Amino acids: CASSLGDRGGEQYF. Based on the CDR3 plus reference TRBV11-2 and TRBJ2-7, the full variable domain is EAGVAQSPRYKIIEKRQSVAFWCNPISGHATLYWYQQILGQGPKLLIQFQNNGVVDDSQLPKDRFSAERLKGVDSTLKIQPAKLEDSAVYLCASSLGDRGGEQYFGPGTRLTVT.

In this sample, this clonotype turned up a few times. This sequence joins TRBV3-1 and TRBJ2-7; D is possibly TRBD2 (6 bases). The CDR3 sequence is 14 residues long. Germline-derived CDR1 and CDR2 are LGHDT and YNNKEL (reference sequence). Trimming left V 3 bases short and J 3 bases short, with 12 bases between. In DNA form, the CDR3 reads TGTGCCAGCAGCCACTCGGGACTCCACTACGAGCAGTACTTC. Translation: CASSHSGLHYEQYF.

This sequence joins TRBV20-1 and TRBJ1-2; D unclear. V was cut by 1 base and J by 9 bases, with 15 bases left in between. The CDR3 has 13 residues. Germline CDR1 and CDR2: DFQATT and SNEGSKA (reference sequence). The CDR3 DNA follows: TGCAGTGCTAGAGGAAGGCAGGCGGCGAGCTACACCTTC. It is translated as CSARGRQAASYTF.

In its sample, this clonotype was seen a few times. A read error may produce the germline difference seen at one junction end. Here the CDR3 reads CASREGLAGDYEQYF. As DNA, the CDR3 is TGTGCCAGCAGGGAAGGACTAGCGGGAGACTACGAGCAGTACTTC. This rearrangement joins TRBV6-1 to TRBJ2-7; 13 bases line up with TRBD2. Looked up from germline, CDR1 is MNHNS and CDR2 is SASEGT. This CDR3 has 15 amino acids.

The chain uses TRBV30 and TRBJ1-5; D ambiguous. The germline V gene has CDR1 GTSNPN and CDR2 SVGIG (reference sequence). This CDR3 is built from 12 residues. V was trimmed by 2 bases and J by 4 bases, leaving 6 bases between them. The CDR3 loop reads CAWSTRNQPQHF. As DNA, the CDR3 is TGTGCCTGGAGTACGAGAAATCAGCCCCAGCATTTT.

This chain joins TRBV20-1 and TRBJ2-5, with 9 bases aligning to TRBD1. The CDR3 totals 18 residues. CDR1 is DFQATT and CDR2 is SNEGSKA in the germline V gene (reference sequence). Trimming took 6 bases from V and 0 from J; bases not matched to a gene: 17. Here the CDR3 DNA reads TGCAGTGCCCTGACTTTGGGACAGGGCCGGGAGTACCAAGAGACCCAGTACTTC. This gives the protein CSALTLGQGREYQETQYF.